A single sample is the source of the 22 T cell receptor beta chains below, sequenced in a study of blood T cell repertoires in COVID-19. Using immunoSEQ multiplex PCR, the repertoire was profiled, and TCRdb retains in-frame clones only, with some absent. This sample has under 140,000 clones, with approximately 70% found just once. Sequencing was carried out using peripheral blood. The receptor source for this set is a woman aged 55-75 years with acute or convalescent COVID-19.

The DNA for the CDR3 is TGTGCCAGCAGCTTGGAGGGGAGCTCCTACGAGCAGTACTTC. Translated: CASSLEGSSYEQYF. The gene calls are TRBV7-2 and TRBJ2-7, with D possibly matching TRBD2 (6 bases). This CDR3 is built from 14 residues. Trimming stripped 3 bases from V and 0 bases from J, with 9 bases between. The germline gives CDR1 SGHTA, CDR2 FQGNSA.

The chain combines TRBV7-2 with TRBJ1-1; D is possibly TRBD1 (5 bases). The CDR3 runs 14 residues. V lost 2 bases and J lost 0, with 7 bases in between. Germline CDR1 is SGHTA and CDR2 is FQGNSA. CDR3 bases: TGTGCCAGCAGCTTACAGGACATGAACACTGAAGCTTTCTTT. This translates into CASSLQDMNTEAFF.

The chain has TRBV24-1 and TRBJ2-5; D possibly corresponds to TRBD2 (5 bases). CDR1 is KGHDR and CDR2 is SFDVKD in the germline V gene. The length of the CDR3 is 14 residues. The V gene lost 5 bases and the J gene lost 5 bases, with 14 bases spanning the gap. The CDR3 region has the DNA TGTGCCACCAGTGGCTCGGGCTCGGGGGAGACCCAGTACTTC. Amino acids: CATSGSGSGETQYF.

The chain links TRBV7-9 to TRBJ2-7, with D perhaps matching TRBD1 (6 bases). Germline values: CDR1 SEHNR, CDR2 FQNEAQ (reference sequence). The CDR3 runs 15 residues. Trimming removed 0 bases from V and 3 bases from J, with 12 bases in between. The CDR3 sequence is CASSLAAGEFYEQYF. DNA of the CDR3: TGTGCCAGCAGCTTAGCGGCAGGGGAATTCTACGAGCAGTACTTC. Full variable domain (remainder filled in from reference TRBV7-9 and TRBJ2-7): DTGVSQNPRHKITKRGQNVTFRCDPISEHNRLYWYRQTLGQGPEFLTYFQNEAQLEKSRLLSDRFSAERPKGSFSTLEIQRTEQGDSAMYLCASSLAAGEFYEQYFGPGTRLTVT.

V gene TRBV7-9 combines with J gene TRBJ1-4, with 7 nucleotides matching TRBD1. The CDR3 extends over 15 amino acids. The germline V gene encodes CDR1 SEHNR and CDR2 FQNEAQ (reference sequence). J gave up 8 bases and V 5 bases, and 11 bases lay outside the gene matches. The CDR3 DNA sequence: TGTGCCAGCAGCCAAGCATTACTGACAGGGGAAAAACTGTTTTTT. Translated, it gives CASSQALLTGEKLFF.

The rearrangement uses TRBV24-1 and TRBJ1-1; 9 positions match TRBD1. The trim removed 5 bases at V and 8 bases at J, leaving 2 bases unmatched. From germline, CDR1 is KGHDR and CDR2 SFDVKD. The CDR3 totals 12 residues. The CDR3 DNA reads as TGTGCCACCAGTGGACAGGGGGGAGAAGCTTTCTTT. Translation: CATSGQGGEAFF.

The rearrangement joins TRBV9 to TRBJ1-6, with D tentatively TRBD1 (5 bases). Germline V lookup: CDR1 SGDLS, CDR2 YYNGEE. The V end lost 0 bases, the J end lost 7 bases, and 11 bases lay between the germline ends. CDR3 length: 15 amino acids. The CDR3 protein is CASSVAGFGNSPLHF. The DNA of the CDR3 is TGTGCCAGCAGCGTAGCAGGGTTTGGGAATTCACCCCTCCACTTT. Full variable domain (missing parts from reference TRBV9 and TRBJ1-6): DSGVTQTPKHLITATGQRVTLRCSPRSGDLSVYWYQQSLDQGLQFLIQYYNGEERAKGNILERFSAQQFPDLHSELNLSSLELGDSALYFCASSVAGFGNSPLHFGNGTRLTVT.

The V gene is TRBV5-1, the J gene TRBJ2-6; 8 positions agree with TRBD1. The germline gives CDR1 SGHRS, CDR2 YFSETQ. J gave up 0 bases and V 5 bases, and 1 base lay outside the gene matches. The CDR3 runs to 15 residues. CDR3 protein: CASRQGVSGANVLTF. Here the CDR3 DNA reads TGCGCCAGCAGACAGGGGGTCTCTGGGGCCAACGTCCTGACTTTC.

This rearrangement joins TRBV7-2 to TRBJ2-5, with 7 bases fitting TRBD2. With V trimmed by 4 bases and J by 2 bases, 4 bases remained unmatched. The CDR3 covers 14 residues. Germline assignment: CDR1 SGHTA and CDR2 FQGNSA. CDR3 sequence: CASSSSGVQETQYF. DNA for the CDR3: TGTGCCAGCAGCTCAAGCGGGGTACAAGAGACCCAGTACTTC.

The CDR3 region has the DNA TGTGCCAGCAGCCCCCGAAGGACTCGAGGCTACACCTTC. It yields the protein CASSPRRTRGYTF. The chain combines TRBV9 with TRBJ1-2; no clear D gene. Trimming cost V 4 bases and J 8 bases, with 15 bases left between them. CDR1 and CDR2 from the germline V gene are SGDLS and YYNGEE. This CDR3 spans 13 amino acids.

V gene TRBV5-1 combines with J gene TRBJ2-5; TRBD1 might be the D (5 bases). V gave up 4 bases and J gave up 0 bases, with 10 bases separating them. Germline V CDR1 and CDR2: SGHRS, YFSETQ. The CDR3 covers 14 residues. The CDR3 here is CASSITGDQETQYF. The CDR3 DNA is TGCGCCAGCAGCATCACAGGAGACCAAGAGACCCAGTACTTC.

This chain connects TRBV2 to TRBJ1-2; tentative D call: TRBD1 (6 bases). The CDR3 is made up of 11 amino acids. With 7 bases removed from V and 5 bases from J, the gap between germline ends came to 8 bases. CDR1 SNHLY and CDR2 FYNNEI come from the germline V gene. The CDR3 region is CASKGEYGYTF. The CDR3 DNA reads as TGTGCCAGCAAGGGGGAGTATGGCTACACCTTC.

The chain uses TRBV12-3 or TRBV12-4 and TRBJ1-2; D not certain. The CDR3 runs to 12 residues. V lost 5 bases, J lost 7 bases, and 11 bases lay in between. The CDR3 region is CASSRNNPGYTF. The CDR3 DNA reads as TGTGCCAGCAGTCGAAACAACCCTGGCTACACCTTC.

This clone was detected only a few times. The CDR3 reads CSAQLGQGNNSPLHF. The CDR3, as DNA: TGCAGCGCGCAGCTAGGACAGGGAAATAATTCACCCCTCCACTTT. V gene TRBV29-1 combines with J gene TRBJ1-6; 8 bases map to TRBD1. Losses at the gene ends were 7 bases for V and 5 bases for J; bases not matched to a gene: 10. Looked up from germline, CDR1 is SQVTM and CDR2 is ANQGSEA. The CDR3 length is 15 residues.

This chain uses TRBV7-9 with TRBJ1-2; 9 bases agree with TRBD1. The CDR3 loop spans 14 amino acids. Germline CDR1 is SEHNR and CDR2 is FQNEAQ (reference sequence). J was trimmed by 4 bases and V by 5 bases; bases with no gene match: 5. The CDR3 is CASSRTGAFYGYTF. The CDR3 coding sequence is TGTGCCAGCAGCAGGACAGGGGCCTTCTATGGCTACACCTTC.

This sequence joins TRBV6-6 and TRBJ2-1, with D tentatively TRBD1 (5 bases). Trimming removed 2 bases from V and 8 bases from J, with 16 bases in between. From germline, CDR1 is MNHNY and CDR2 SVGAGI (reference sequence). CDR3 length: 15 residues. CDR3 in amino acids: CASSYQGARFDEQFF. CDR3 bases: TGTGCCAGCAGTTACCAAGGGGCACGGTTTGATGAGCAGTTCTTC.

This chain joins TRBV7-8 and TRBJ1-5, with TRBD1 identical over 8 bases. This CDR3 has 13 amino acids. The germline CDR1 and CDR2 sequences are SGHVS and FQNEAQ. The CDR3 DNA follows: TGTGACTGCAGGACAGGGCCAATTCAGCCCCAGCATTTT. Translated, it gives CDCRTGPIQPQHF.

The chain employs TRBV5-6 and TRBJ2-7; D not certain. V was cut by 2 bases and J by 3 bases, with 15 bases left in between. The CDR3 extends over 15 amino acids. From germline, CDR1 is SGHDT and CDR2 YYEEEE. CDR3 sequence: CASSLTQTESYEQYF. The CDR3 nucleotides read TGTGCCAGCAGCTTAACACAGACCGAGAGCTACGAGCAGTACTTC.

The V gene is TRBV9, the J gene TRBJ2-1; 10 bases align to TRBD2. The CDR3 runs to 17 residues. Losses at the gene ends were 2 bases for V and 2 bases for J; bases not matched to a gene: 7. Germline lookup yields CDR1 SGDLS and CDR2 YYNGEE. DNA for the CDR3: TGTGCCAGCAGCGTGGGCCTAGCGGGGGTTCCCTACAATGAGCAGTTCTTC. Its protein product is CASSVGLAGVPYNEQFF. The full variable domain, in which reference TRBV9 and TRBJ2-1 provide the parts outside the CDR3, is DSGVTQTPKHLITATGQRVTLRCSPRSGDLSVYWYQQSLDQGLQFLIQYYNGEERAKGNILERFSAQQFPDLHSELNLSSLELGDSALYFCASSVGLAGVPYNEQFFGPGTRLTVL.

The rearrangement uses TRBV28 and TRBJ1-1; unclear D gene. This CDR3 has 14 amino acids. Looked up from germline, CDR1 is MDHEN and CDR2 is SYDVKM. Trimming took 7 bases from V and 2 from J, leaving 14 bases between them. This chain's CDR3 is CASNLPVVNTEAFF. CDR3 coding DNA: TGTGCCAGCAACCTACCGGTGGTCAACACTGAAGCTTTCTTT.

The chain combines TRBV6-1 with TRBJ1-2; 10 nucleotides agree with TRBD1. Per germline, CDR1 MNHNS and CDR2 SASEGT. This CDR3 spans 15 amino acids. J lost 5 bases, V lost 1 base, and 4 bases had no gene match. CDR3 residues: CASSEGTGGGYGYTF. CDR3 nucleotide sequence: TGTGCCAGCAGTGAAGGGACAGGGGGGGGATATGGCTACACCTTC.

CDR3 nucleotides: TGCGCCAGCAGTGAAGGTACAGGGTCCTACAATGAGCAGTTCTTC. It specifies CASSEGTGSYNEQFF. The chain employs TRBV10-1 and TRBJ2-1; weak D call: TRBD1 (6 bases). V shed 3 bases and J shed 1 base, with 10 bases lying between them. The CDR3 is 15 amino acids. Germline V gene data show CDR1 as WNHNN and CDR2 as SYGVQD (reference sequence).